The sequence of this TCR beta chain was determined in a study of beta chain features in type 1 diabetes. About this clone: The antigen remains unidentified.

Per the germline V gene, CDR1 is SGHRS and CDR2 is YFSETQ. This CDR3 spans 14 amino acids. With V trimmed by 4 bases and J by 10 bases, 5 bases remained unmatched. General study results and limits: These data did not resolve whether HLA type affects TCRB rearrangement. Moderate but significant shortening of TCRB CDR3s was recorded in all four CD4+ subsets from Type 1 diabetes patients.

Every isolated RNA sample was fully reverse transcribed, so sequencing captured expressed TCRB transcripts. Sequenced by immunoSEQ multiplex PCR; TCRdb stores in-frame clones only, minus some. The sample includes a few hundred thousand clones, about 15% seen only once; the top ten take under 0.02%. This chain connects TRBV5-1 to TRBJ2-4, with 13 bases fitting TRBD2. This TCR was recovered from a woman aged 18-29 years in good health. Material: naive CD4+ T cells from blood. CDR3: CASSSTSGRGIQYF. CDR3 sequence (DNA): TGCGCCAGCAGCAGTACTAGCGGGAGGGGGATTCAGTACTTC.